This T cell receptor (beta chain) was recovered during a study of blood T cell repertoires in COVID-19. Study in general: T cells, B-cell-depleted T cells, or PBMCs provided the cDNA or gDNA that served as material.

In the original analysis: Reference gene primer amplification in the assay estimated nucleated cell counts. Libraries were prepared by immunoSEQ multiplex PCR; TCRdb keeps only in-frame clonotypes and omits some of them. The V and J calls and clone size were taken over from that table, and D and trimming were inferred from the DNA. This table has approximately 200,000 clones, less than 85% appearing once. Trimming removed 3 bases at V and 5 bases at J, with 16 bases between. Germline CDR1 reads MDHEN; CDR2 reads SYDVKM. This CDR3 is 15 amino acids long. Grouping used clinical history reported by participants in a survey and questionnaire. Recovery among Cohort 3 donors was established by two negative PCRs, clearance, or symptom resolution.

The chain is built from TRBV28 and TRBJ1-1; the D gene is possibly TRBD1 (5 bases). This receptor was obtained from a man aged 35 to 55 who had recovered from COVID-19. Source material: PBMCs or T cells enriched from blood (not recorded which). CDR3 in DNA: TGTGCCAGCAGTTTCTTGGCCCCTTCAGGGACTGAAGCTTTCTTT. This codes for CASSFLAPSGTEAFF.